This TCR beta chain derives from a study of CD4 T cells in relation to SARS-CoV-2 and coronaviruses (dated by TCRdb to the early 2020s). For context, the study as a whole: Using patient-derived lymphoblastoid cell lines, the shared crossreactive spike epitopes were mapped to their HLA restriction. Samples from a few pre-COVID donors and the naive versus memory experiments were sequenced with the Adaptive Biotechnologies TCR-sequencing kit; other data were Illumina-based. At the level of individual TCR clonotypes, the study measured memory CD4+ T cell crossreactivity between SARS-CoV-2 spike protein and common cold coronavirus spike proteins. A different, Illumina-based TCR-beta assay was used to sequence expansion assays from other donors in the study. Study-level results and caveats: Naive versus memory sequencing indicated that memory recall responses, rather than primary responses primed during culture, are detected by the assay. The study was constrained by small numbers of patients and of tested TCRs. Crossreactivity analysis centred on spike protein, so crossreactivity against other viral proteins was not assessed. Compared with monoreactive clones, crossreactive clones had significantly weaker SARS-CoV-2-driven expansion, a result consistent with antigenic imprinting. Memory CD4+ clonotypes crossrecognizing SARS-CoV-2 and at least one common cold coronavirus spike were found in around three fifths of donors. Because no donor provided both pre-pandemic and post-infection samples, tracing the source of pre-existing responses was limited.

CD4+ T cells from unexposed donors were collected before the COVID-19 pandemic (2011-2018). Naive and memory CD4+ T cells were separated from cryopreserved PBMCs through CD4 enrichment, which was followed by EasySep naive CD4+ T cell enrichment. Leukapheresis product for the unexposed donors was bought commercially. Ficoll-Paque PLUS gradient centrifugation was used to isolate PBMCs from either whole blood or leukapheresis product. PBMCs were either used fresh in the expansion assay or cryopreserved at -140 degrees C. The QIAamp Micro DNA Kit was used to extract genomic DNA from the CD4+ T cells. As to this clone: The specificity of this receptor is unknown. Nothing much larger sits one base from this clone, and base qualities are not available.

The germline V gene provides CDR1 ENHRY and CDR2 SYGVKD. Germline trimming amounts to 2 bases on V and 4 bases on J, with 4 as the count of junction bases outside the gene matches. Including the terminal cysteine and phenylalanine, the CDR3 comprises 16 residues. Of the read, only the CDR3 DNA is kept; its 48 bases are in frame from base 1. DNA from uncultured naive and memory CD4+ T cells underwent immunoSEQ TCR-beta sequencing at deep resolution. The published analysis was carried out like this. During preprocessing, nonproductive sequences were removed, as were CDR3s that did not start with C, did not end with F or W, or were shorter than 7 amino acids. Cultured and uncultured naive and memory CD4+ repertoires were searched for previously identified spike- and CEF-reactive CDR3s. CDR3 homology was quantified as pairwise Levenshtein distance, calculated with the stringdist R package after three terminal residues were trimmed from each end. TCRdb stores this immuneACCESS table with in-frame sequences only. Part of the clones is absent; in the studies checked, under half of the shortfall reflects unresolved V genes, and no reason is known for the rest. That table furnishes V, J and clone size, whereas the DNA furnished D and trimming. For this sample there are tens of thousands of clones; 85% to 95% appear just once. About 0.23% of the sample is in the top ten clones.

The rearrangement combines TRBV10-3 with TRBJ2-3; TRBD2 lines up with 12 middle nucleotides. Sequencing input: naive CD4+ T cells from PBMCs. This specimen's cell subset or site label, interpreted: naive CD4+ T cells isolated by negative enrichment. The TCR originated in a human donor in good health. Here the CDR3 is given as CAISETLAGGSDTQYF. The DNA sequence reads TGTGCCATCAGTGAGACACTAGCGGGGGGCTCAGATACGCAGTATTTT.